The rows below give T cell receptor beta chains drawn from one sample of a study of T-cell reconstitution after alpha-beta-depleted transplantation in children. TCRdb itself ran the PCR reads through MiXCR, one entry per CDR3 protein. The sample lists some 200,000 distinct CDR3 sequences, roughly a tenth occurring once. Sequenced material: PBMCs from the stem cell graft donor, taken from the stem cell graft. The receptors stem from a human donor who donated a stem cell graft to a child with SCID. Each CDR3 is given with its conserved first and last residue. The D gene is left open where the match is weak. Clone size appears in some rows only: once, few, many, or a class for an expanded clone.

TRBJ2-3,NA,TRBV29-1,few,TGCAGCGTTGTTATCAGGACCGCGGGCACAGATACGCAGTATTTT,CSVVIRTAGTDTQYF
TRBJ1-6,NA,TRBV20-1,many,TGCAGTGCCGAGCGGGGGGCGAATTCACCCCTCCACTTT,CSAERGANSPLHF
TRBJ2-7,TRBD1,TRBV20-1,many,TGCAGTGCTAGAGAAACAGGACAGGCCTACGAGCAGTACTTC,CSARETGQAYEQYF
TRBJ2-7,NA,TRBV6-1,NA,TGTGCCAGCAGTGCAAGGGACGGCGGGTGGCGCGAGCAGTACTTC,CASSARDGGWREQYF
TRBJ2-3,TRBD2,TRBV30,NA,TGTGCCTTGGGACTAGCGGGGTACACAGATACGCAGTATTTT,CALGLAGYTDTQYF
TRBJ2-5,NA,TRBV5-5,NA,TGTGCCAGCAGCTTGAGCAGCCAAGAGACCCAGTACTTC,CASSLSSQETQYF
TRBJ2-1,NA,TRBV5-1,many,TGCGCCAGCAGCTTCCTGCGGGTTGGCTCCTACAATGAGCAGTTCTTC,CASSFLRVGSYNEQFF
TRBJ1-2,NA,TRBV5-5,many,TGTGCCAGCAGCCCTGCTGAGGATGGCTACACCTTC,CASSPAEDGYTF
TRBJ2-6,NA,TRBV4-2,many,TGTGCCAGCAGCCAAGAAGTTCGAGGTTACTCTGGGGCCAACGTCCTGACTTTC,CASSQEVRGYSGANVLTF
TRBJ2-5,TRBD2,TRBV20-1,many,TGCAGTGCTAGCGGGGGGACCTACCAAGAGACCCAGTACTTC,CSASGGTYQETQYF
TRBJ2-5,TRBD2,TRBV11-2,once,TGTGCCAGCACGCGACTAGCGGTCCAAGAGACCCAGTACTTC,CASTRLAVQETQYF
TRBJ2-5,TRBD1,TRBV19,many,TGTGCCAGTCGACCAACAGGGGGCTTCGAGACCCAGTACTTC,CASRPTGGFETQYF
TRBJ2-1,NA,TRBV7-3,many,TGTGCCAGCAGCTTAAACGGGGGGCCCCCAAATGAGCAGTTCTTC,CASSLNGGPPNEQFF
TRBJ1-1,TRBD1,TRBV30,many,TGTGCCTGGAGTAAACGACAGGGAGGTGAAGCTTTCTTT,CAWSKRQGGEAFF
TRBJ2-1,NA,TRBV5-1,many,TGCGCCAGCAGCTTGGGTCTGGGTACCTCCTACAATGAGCAGTTCTTC,CASSLGLGTSYNEQFF
TRBJ2-2,NA,TRBV7-2,many,TGTGCCAGCAGACGGGCACTTCTTAACACCGGGGAGCTGTTTTTT,CASRRALLNTGELFF
TRBJ1-5,NA,TRBV2,NA,TGTGCCAGCGGAACCTGGGCCAATCAGCCCCAGCATTTT,CASGTWANQPQHF
TRBJ2-7,NA,TRBV12-3/TRBV12-4,many,TGTGCCAGCAGTTTAGGGACCACTCGGACGGATCCGTACGAGCAGTACTTC,CASSLGTTRTDPYEQYF
TRBJ1-5,NA,TRBV7-2,NA,TGTGCCAGCAGCTTATTAAGTAATAGCAATCAGCCCCAGCATTTT,CASSLLSNSNQPQHF
TRBJ1-1,NA,TRBV20-1,many,TGCAGTGCTGGACGGACGGTTCGGCACACTGAAGCTTTCTTT,CSAGRTVRHTEAFF
TRBJ2-1,TRBD1,TRBV5-1,many,TGCGCCAGCAGCCCGAGGACAGGGGGGTTCGAAGGTCTGAAGTTCTTC,CASSPRTGGFEGLKFF
TRBJ1-2,NA,TRBV7-2,many,TGTGCCAGCAGCTTAGTACGGGGTCCTGGCTACACCTTC,CASSLVRGPGYTF
TRBJ2-6,NA,TRBV3-1,NA,TGTGCCAGCAGCCAAGATCCACGGGCAGCTGGGGCCAACGTCCTGACTTTC,CASSQDPRAAGANVLTF
TRBJ2-3,NA,TRBV18,many,TGTGCCAGCTCACGTGGACGGGGGGATACGCAGTATTTT,CASSRGRGDTQYF
TRBJ2-3,TRBD2,TRBV24-1,many,TGTGCCACCAGTGAATCTAGCGGGGGAAGCACAGGTACGCAGTATTTT,CATSESSGGSTGTQYF
TRBJ2-3,NA,TRBV20-1,many,TGCAGTGCTAGAGGGCAGGGGTGGACAGATACGCAGTATTTT,CSARGQGWTDTQYF
TRBJ1-5,NA,TRBV6-7,many,TGTGCCAGCGCTTCAACAGGGTATAGCAATCAGCCCCAGCATTTT,CASASTGYSNQPQHF
TRBJ1-1,NA,TRBV20-1,NA,TGCAGTGCTCGGGGGTCAGTGAACACTGAAGCTTTCTTT,CSARGSVNTEAFF
TRBJ2-5,NA,TRBV6-1,many,TGTGCCAGCCTGGACCAACAGGTACTTGGGATTCGGGAGACCCAGTACTTC,CASLDQQVLGIRETQYF
TRBJ1-2,NA,TRBV5-6,many,TGTGCCAGCAGCTCATATGACAGGTGGAACGGCTACACCTTC,CASSSYDRWNGYTF
TRBJ2-1,TRBD1,TRBV5-5,few,TGTGCCAGCAGCTTGGGGGGGACAGGGGGGACTGAGCAGTTCTTC,CASSLGGTGGTEQFF
TRBJ2-3,TRBD2,TRBV27,many,TGTGCCAGCAGTTTCCTCCCTAGCGGGGCCACAGATACGCAGTATTTT,CASSFLPSGATDTQYF
TRBJ1-1,NA,TRBV5-1,many,TGCGCCAGCAGCCCTGGGACGGGGGCCAGGGACACTGAAGCTTTCTTT,CASSPGTGARDTEAFF
TRBJ2-5,NA,TRBV20-1,many,TGCAGTGCTAGGGCGGGGATTGAAGAGACCCAGTACTTC,CSARAGIEETQYF
TRBJ2-3,TRBD1,TRBV5-1,many,TGCGCCAGCAGCTTAGGGACAGGGCCCGCAGATACGCAGTATTTT,CASSLGTGPADTQYF
TRBJ1-5,NA,TRBV4-2,NA,TGTGCCAGCAGCCTGACCTCTGGCGGGGGGGCGACAGGTACGCAGCATTTT,CASSLTSGGGATGTQHF
TRBJ1-5,NA,TRBV5-5,many,TGTGCCAGCAGCCTAGAGTTGGAACGGCCCCAGCATTTT,CASSLELERPQHF
TRBJ1-4,NA,TRBV5-1,many,TGCGCCAGCAGCTTCTCGGGAACTGCTAATGAAAAACTGTTTTTT,CASSFSGTANEKLFF
TRBJ1-2,NA,TRBV10-3,many,TGTGCCATCAGTGACGCGACAGGCGGACTCTATGGCTACACCTTC,CAISDATGGLYGYTF
TRBJ2-3,TRBD2,TRBV20-1,many,TGCAGTGCTAGAGGGGGACTGGGACTAGCGGGGTATAGCACAGATACGCAGTATTTT,CSARGGLGLAGYSTDTQYF
TRBJ2-7,NA,TRBV6-1,many,TGTGCCAGCCAGAGGGTGCAGTACGAGCAGTACTTC,CASQRVQYEQYF